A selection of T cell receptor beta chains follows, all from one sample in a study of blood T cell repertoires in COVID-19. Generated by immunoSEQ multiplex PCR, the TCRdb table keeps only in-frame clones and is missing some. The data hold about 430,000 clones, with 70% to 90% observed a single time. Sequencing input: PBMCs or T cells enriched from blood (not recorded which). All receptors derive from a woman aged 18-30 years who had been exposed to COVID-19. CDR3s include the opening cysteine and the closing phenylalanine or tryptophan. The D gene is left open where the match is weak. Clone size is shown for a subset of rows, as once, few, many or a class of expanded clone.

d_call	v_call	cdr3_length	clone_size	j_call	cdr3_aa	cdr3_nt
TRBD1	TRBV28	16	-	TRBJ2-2	CASSRGGRTYTGELFF	TGTGCCAGCAGTCGAGGGGGCAGAACCTACACCGGGGAGCTGTTTTTT
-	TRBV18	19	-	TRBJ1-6	CASSPLGGPMSSYNSPLHF	TGTGCCAGCTCACCACTGGGGGGGCCCATGAGCTCCTATAATTCACCCCTCCACTTT
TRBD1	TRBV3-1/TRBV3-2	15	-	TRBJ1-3	CASSQGTGGGNTIYF	TGTGCCAGCAGCCAAGGTACAGGGGGCGGAAACACCATATATTTT
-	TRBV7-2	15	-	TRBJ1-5	CASSLVGGSNQPQHF	TGTGCCAGCAGCTTAGTCGGGGGAAGCAATCAGCCCCAGCATTTT
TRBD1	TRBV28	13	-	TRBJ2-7	CASTRGQMHEQYF	TGTGCCAGCACTCGGGGACAGATGCACGAGCAGTACTTC
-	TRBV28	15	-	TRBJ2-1	CASRIVDLAYNEQFF	TGTGCCAGCAGAATTGTCGACTTGGCCTACAATGAGCAGTTCTTC
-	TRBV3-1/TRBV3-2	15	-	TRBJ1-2	CASSQETLTNYGYTF	TGTGCCAGCAGCCAAGAGACACTGACTAACTATGGCTACACCTTC
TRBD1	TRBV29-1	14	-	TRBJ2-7	CSVLQGAVSYEQYF	TGCAGCGTTCTACAGGGGGCTGTTTCCTACGAGCAGTACTTC
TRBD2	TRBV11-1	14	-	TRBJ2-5	CASEKRGDQETQYF	TGTGCCAGCGAAAAGCGGGGGGACCAAGAGACCCAGTACTTC
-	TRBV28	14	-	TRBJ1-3	CASTRLSSGNTIYF	TGTGCCAGCACTCGACTGAGCTCTGGAAACACCATATATTTT
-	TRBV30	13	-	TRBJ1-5	CAWSTQTDQPQHF	TGTGCCTGGAGCACACAAACAGATCAGCCCCAGCATTTT
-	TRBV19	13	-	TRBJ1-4	CASSRQGGEKLFF	TGTGCCAGTAGTCGGCAGGGAGGAGAAAAACTGTTTTTT
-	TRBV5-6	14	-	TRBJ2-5	CASSLDRVEETQYF	TGTGCCAGCAGCTTGGACAGGGTGGAGGAGACCCAGTACTTC
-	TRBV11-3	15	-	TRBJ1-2	CASSTGGGSNYGYTF	TGTGCCAGCAGCACGGGGGGCGGGTCTAACTATGGCTACACCTTC
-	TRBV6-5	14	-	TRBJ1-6	CASARTELNSPLHF	TGTGCCAGCGCCCGGACAGAGCTAAATTCACCCCTCCACTTT
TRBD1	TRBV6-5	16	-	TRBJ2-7	CASSFAAGQGSYEQYF	TGTGCCAGCAGTTTTGCGGCGGGACAGGGTTCCTACGAGCAGTACTTC
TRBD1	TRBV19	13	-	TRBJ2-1	CASSRDSYNEQFF	TGTGCCAGTAGCAGGGACAGTTACAATGAGCAGTTCTTC
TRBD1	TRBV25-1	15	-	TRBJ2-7	CASSEIGTGIYEQYF	TGTGCCAGCAGTGAAATAGGGACAGGGATCTACGAGCAGTACTTC
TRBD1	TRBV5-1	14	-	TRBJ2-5	CASSPDRAVETQYF	TGCGCCAGCAGCCCGGACAGGGCGGTGGAGACCCAGTACTTC
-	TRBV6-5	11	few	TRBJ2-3	CAVTGFDTQYF	TGTGCCGTTACAGGGTTTGATACGCAGTATTTT
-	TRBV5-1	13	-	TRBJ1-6	CASSLVENSPLHF	TGCGCCAGCAGCTTGGTTGAGAATTCACCCCTCCACTTT
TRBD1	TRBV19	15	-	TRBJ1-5	CASSIPGQVNSAQHF	TGTGCCAGTAGTATCCCCGGACAGGTGAACTCGGCCCAGCATTTT
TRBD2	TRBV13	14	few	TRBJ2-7	CASSAGLATYEQYF	TGTGCCAGCAGCGCGGGACTAGCGACCTACGAGCAGTACTTC
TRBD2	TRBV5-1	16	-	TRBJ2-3	CASSSLAGGTTDTQYF	TGCGCCAGCAGCTCCTTGGCGGGAGGTACCACAGATACGCAGTATTTT
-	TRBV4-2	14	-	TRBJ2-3	CASSQEHTTDTQYF	TGTGCCAGCAGCCAAGAACACACCACAGATACGCAGTATTTT
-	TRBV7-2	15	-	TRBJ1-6	CASSSRVALGSPLHF	TGTGCCAGCAGCTCGAGAGTGGCCCTAGGTTCACCCCTCCACTTT
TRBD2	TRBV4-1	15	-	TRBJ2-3	CASSPGLAGGDTQYF	TGCGCCAGCAGCCCGGGACTAGCGGGGGGAGATACGCAGTATTTT
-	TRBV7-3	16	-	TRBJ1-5	CASSLLGFGGNQPQHF	TGTGCCAGCAGCTTACTCGGGTTTGGTGGGAATCAGCCCCAGCATTTT
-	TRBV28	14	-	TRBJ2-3	CASRRAGDTDTQYF	TGTGCCAGCAGGAGGGCAGGGGACACAGATACGCAGTATTTT
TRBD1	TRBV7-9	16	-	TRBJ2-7	CASSHPTGGILVEQYF	TGTGCCAGCAGCCACCCTACAGGGGGCATCCTTGTGGAGCAGTACTTC
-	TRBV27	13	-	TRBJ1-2	CASRFLQGYGYTF	TGTGCCAGCAGATTCTTACAGGGTTATGGCTACACCTTC
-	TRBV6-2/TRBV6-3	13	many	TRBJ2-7	CASSYSDTYEQYF	TGTGCCAGCAGTTACTCGGACACCTACGAGCAGTACTTC
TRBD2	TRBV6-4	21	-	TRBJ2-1	CASSDNGVPFSGTSGNNEQFF	TGTGCCAGCAGTGACAATGGAGTACCCTTTTCCGGGACTAGCGGAAACAATGAGCAGTTCTTC
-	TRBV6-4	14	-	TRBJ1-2	CASSPGRSNYGYTF	TGTGCCAGCAGTCCGGGGAGGTCTAACTATGGCTACACCTTC
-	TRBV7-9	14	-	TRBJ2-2	CASSFDGRTGELFF	TGTGCCAGCAGCTTCGATGGGAGGACCGGGGAGCTGTTTTTT
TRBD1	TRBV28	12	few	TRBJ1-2	CASRGQGRGYTF	TGTGCCAGCAGAGGACAGGGTCGGGGCTACACCTTC
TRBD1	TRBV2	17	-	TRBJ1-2	CASSVPGQHSSNYGYTF	TGTGCCAGCAGTGTCCCGGGACAGCATTCGTCTAACTATGGCTACACCTTC
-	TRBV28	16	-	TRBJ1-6	CASSSSGLQNYSPLHF	TGTGCCAGCAGTTCCTCGGGACTCCAAAATTATTCACCCCTCCACTTT
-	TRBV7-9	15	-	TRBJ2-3	CASSLDIDWQDTQYF	TGTGCCAGCAGCTTAGATATAGACTGGCAAGATACGCAGTATTTT
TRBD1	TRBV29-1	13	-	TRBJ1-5	CSVGQDSNQPQHF	TGCAGCGTCGGACAGGATAGCAATCAGCCCCAGCATTTT
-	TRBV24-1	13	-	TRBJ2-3	CATSEIEKDTQYF	TGTGCCACCAGTGAAATCGAGAAAGATACGCAGTATTTT
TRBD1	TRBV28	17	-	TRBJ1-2	CASSYWTGSGAYYGYTF	TGTGCCAGCAGTTATTGGACAGGGTCAGGGGCCTACTATGGCTACACCTTC
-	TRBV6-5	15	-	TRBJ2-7	CASSQDRSGRGEQYF	TGTGCCAGCAGTCAGGACCGCAGCGGACGGGGCGAGCAGTACTTC
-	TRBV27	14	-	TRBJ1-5	CASSLGGSNQPQHF	TGTGCCAGCAGTTTGGGGGGTAGCAATCAGCCCCAGCATTTT
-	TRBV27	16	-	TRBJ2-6	CASSPATGVWANVLTF	TGTGCCAGCAGCCCCGCTACGGGAGTCTGGGCCAACGTCCTGACTTTC
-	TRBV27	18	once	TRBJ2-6	CASSPLGWGPSGANVLTF	TGTGCCAGCAGTCCGCTGGGCTGGGGGCCTTCTGGGGCCAACGTCCTGACTTTC
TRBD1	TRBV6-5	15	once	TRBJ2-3	CASSYSRDRGATQYF	TGTGCCAGCAGTTACTCGAGGGACAGGGGTGCGACGCAGTATTTT
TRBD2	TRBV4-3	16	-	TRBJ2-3	CASSLSSGGAADTQYF	TGCGCCAGCAGCCTCTCTAGCGGGGGGGCTGCAGATACGCAGTATTTT
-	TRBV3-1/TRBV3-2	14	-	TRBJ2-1	CASSQDPGEEEQFF	TGTGCCAGCAGCCAAGACCCCGGGGAGGAGGAGCAGTTCTTC
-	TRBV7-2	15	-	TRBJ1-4	CASSPGGTSGEKLFF	TGTGCCAGCAGCCCGGGGGGGACATCAGGTGAAAAACTGTTTTTT
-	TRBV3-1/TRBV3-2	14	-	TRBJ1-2	CASSHHQGNYGYTF	TGTGCCAGCAGCCATCATCAGGGGAACTATGGCTACACCTTC
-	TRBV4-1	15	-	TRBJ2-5	CASSQDPGAGETQYF	TGCGCCAGCAGCCAAGATCCAGGGGCTGGGGAGACCCAGTACTTC